The 16 T cell receptor beta chains below come from one sample, sequenced in a study of human T cells and chemical hapten exposure. TCRdb itself ran the RACE reads through MiXCR, one entry per CDR3 protein. The sample includes more than 55,000 distinct CDR3 sequences, over 9% of them seen just once. Time point noted: pre-sensitization, week 0. Sample treatment: therapeutic diphenylcyclopropenone sensitization with weekly scalp DPC. Specimen: whole blood, collected in connection with sensitization to the hapten diphenylcyclopropenone (DPC). The receptors derive from a man in his forties with alopecia areata. Some clones in this sample may be carry-over from other donors' samples.

This clonotype was detected ten times or more. V gene TRBV6-1 combines with J gene TRBJ2-7; TRBD2 matches 13 bases. The trim removed 11 bases at V and 2 bases at J, leaving 12 bases unmatched. The CDR3 extends over 16 amino acids. Germline CDR1 MNHNS, CDR2 SASEGT. The CDR3 reads CALAGLAGKAPYEQYF. DNA of the CDR3: TGTGCCCTGGCGGGACTAGCGGGGAAAGCCCCCTACGAGCAGTACTTC.

This clonotype came up many times. The chain has TRBV12-3 or TRBV12-4 and TRBJ2-1; 12 nucleotides line up with TRBD1. V lost 5 bases, J lost 8 bases, and 7 bases stayed unmatched. This CDR3 has 15 amino acids. CDR3 loop: CASSSSGTGGHEQFF. The CDR3 bases are TGTGCCAGCAGTAGTTCCGGGACAGGGGGCCATGAGCAGTTCTTC.

The rearrangement links TRBV20-1 to TRBJ1-5, with 7 nucleotides matching TRBD1. Germline CDR1 reads DFQATT; CDR2 reads SNEGSKA (reference sequence). The CDR3 sequence is 14 residues long. Losses at the gene ends were 6 bases for V and 6 bases for J; bases not matched to a gene: 11. CDR3 nucleotide sequence: TGCAGTGCGGCAGGACAGGCGCCCAGTCAGCCCCAGCATTTT. Translated, it gives CSAAGQAPSQPQHF.

This clonotype was recorded at least ten times. The gene calls are TRBV12-3 or TRBV12-4 and TRBJ2-7; a possible D gene is TRBD2 (7 bases). Deletions cut 6 bases from V and 2 bases from J, with 17 bases between. CDR3 length equals 15 residues. CDR3 region: CASSEGGTVPYEQYF. The CDR3 DNA reads as TGTGCCAGCAGCGAGGGGGGGACGGTACCCTACGAGCAGTACTTC.

At least ten counts were recorded for this clonotype. In DNA form, the CDR3 reads TGTGCCAGCAGCCCCTCCGCTGAGCCCTCTCCAAATACGCAGTATTTT. Protein: CASSPSAEPSPNTQYF. J is TRBJ2-3 and V is TRBV6-4; the D is unclear. Looked up from germline, CDR1 is MRHNA and CDR2 is SNTAGT. V lost 6 bases and J lost 7, with 23 bases in between. The CDR3 consists of 16 residues.

This clonotype was counted between two and nine times. CDR3 loop: CASSYPRQGGETQYF. The CDR3, as DNA: TGTGCCAGCAGTTACCCCAGACAGGGGGGGGAGACCCAGTACTTC. This sequence joins TRBV28 and TRBJ2-5; TRBD1 matches at 9 bases. The CDR3 is 15 amino acids. Looked up from germline, CDR1 is MDHEN and CDR2 is SYDVKM. V lost 4 bases, J lost 5 bases, and 8 bases stayed unmatched. The variable domain in full, completed from reference TRBV28 and TRBJ2-5, reads DVKVTQSSRYLVKRTGEKVFLECVQDMDHENMFWYRQDPGLGLRLIYFSYDVKMKEKGDIPEGYSVSREKKERFSLILESASTNQTSMYLCASSYPRQGGETQYFGPGTRLLVL.

Ten or more counts support this clonotype. The J gene is TRBJ1-3, the V gene TRBV29-1; D remains unclear. CDR1 is SQVTM, CDR2 ANQGSEA, per germline. The CDR3 is 11 amino acids. The germline V and J ends were trimmed by 6 bases and 7 bases, with 10 bases remaining between them. The CDR3 sequence is CSVPDGNTIYF. CDR3 coding DNA: TGCAGCGTCCCCGACGGGAACACCATATATTTT.

This clonotype came up many times. This chain links TRBV5-4 with TRBJ2-7; no firm D call. V lost 0 bases, J lost 3 bases, and 7 bases lay in between. This CDR3 has 13 residues. The germline CDR1 and CDR2 sequences are SGHNT and YYREEE (reference sequence). The CDR3 is CASSLGGNYEQYF. The CDR3 DNA is TGTGCCAGCAGCTTGGGGGGAAACTACGAGCAGTACTTC.

This chain uses TRBV28 with TRBJ2-3; 9 bases align to TRBD2. The CDR3 is made up of 17 amino acids. Germline CDR1 is MDHEN and CDR2 is SYDVKM. The ends lost 7 bases at V and 3 bases at J; junction bases unmatched: 14. This chain's CDR3 is CASTPRSLAGSTDTQYF. As DNA, the CDR3 is TGTGCCAGCACCCCTAGGTCCCTAGCGGGATCTACAGATACGCAGTATTTT.

The V gene is TRBV28, the J gene TRBJ2-7, with D perhaps given as TRBD1 or TRBD2 (6 bases each). CDR1 MDHEN and CDR2 SYDVKM come from the germline V gene. The CDR3 covers 13 residues. The V end lost 6 bases, the J end lost 3 bases, and 12 bases lay between the germline ends. CDR3 sequence (DNA): TGTGCCAGCAGGGGGGCTAGCGTCTACGAGCAGTACTTC. Translating it yields CASRGASVYEQYF.

This clonotype was seen at least ten times. V gene TRBV29-1 combines with J gene TRBJ2-7; 9 bases match TRBD2. The CDR3 is made up of 17 amino acids. V was clipped by 3 bases and J by 1 base; unmatched bases: 13. Per the germline V gene, CDR1 is SQVTM and CDR2 is ANQGSEA. The CDR3 nucleotides are TGCAGCGTTGAGGGGGGGGCGACTAGCGGCCGATCCTACGAGCAGTACTTC. It encodes CSVEGGATSGRSYEQYF.

In this sample, this clonotype turned up a few times. V gene TRBV7-9 combines with J gene TRBJ1-3; D is possibly TRBD1 (6 bases). The CDR3 covers 15 residues. Between the trimmed V and J ends, which lost 5 bases and 0 bases, there was a span of 11 bases. Germline V lookup: CDR1 SEHNR, CDR2 FQNEAQ (reference sequence). The CDR3 sequence: CASSPGQNSGNTIYF. CDR3 nucleotide sequence: TGTGCCAGCAGCCCCGGACAGAACTCTGGAAACACCATATATTTT.

The chain has TRBV5-1 and TRBJ2-1; D is uncertain. V was pared by 1 base and J by 7 bases, with 9 bases between. Germline assignment: CDR1 SGHRS and CDR2 YFSETQ. The CDR3 spans 13 residues. CDR3 nucleotide sequence: TGCGCCAGCAGCTTGTTATCCCAGAATGAGCAGTTCTTC. Translating gives CASSLLSQNEQFF.

V usage is TRBV15 and J usage is TRBJ2-2; no clear D gene. Trimming shortened V by 5 bases and J by 0 bases, and 4 bases separated the two germline ends. This CDR3 comprises 13 residues. The germline gives CDR1 LNHNV, CDR2 YYDKDF (reference sequence). The CDR3 sequence: CATSDTNTGELFF. For the CDR3, the DNA is TGTGCCACCAGCGATACGAACACCGGGGAGCTGTTTTTT.

CDR3 loop: CASSLWDTGELFF. As DNA, the CDR3 is TGTGCCAGCAGCTTATGGGATACCGGGGAGCTGTTTTTT. The chain uses TRBV5-6 and TRBJ2-2; D gene unclear. The CDR3 is 13 residues long. Trimming left V 2 bases short and J 5 bases short, with 7 bases between. Germline V lookup: CDR1 SGHDT, CDR2 YYEEEE.

For this clonotype: This may stem from a read error, because a much larger clone lies one nucleotide away. The chain joins TRBV18 to TRBJ1-6, with 8 bases matching TRBD1. This CDR3 is 14 amino acids long. The germline gives CDR1 KGHSH, CDR2 LQKENI. CDR3 nucleotides: TGTGCCAGCTCACAGGACAGGGTAAATTCACCCCTCCTCTTT. Its translation is CASSQDRVNSPLLF. The full variable domain, with the rest looked up from reference TRBV18 and TRBJ1-6, is NAGVMQNPRHLVRRRGQEARLRCSPMKGHSHVYWYRQLPEEGLKFMVYLQKENIIDESGMPKERFSAEFPKEGPSILRIQQVVRGDSAAYFCASSQDRVNSPLLFGNGTRLTVT.